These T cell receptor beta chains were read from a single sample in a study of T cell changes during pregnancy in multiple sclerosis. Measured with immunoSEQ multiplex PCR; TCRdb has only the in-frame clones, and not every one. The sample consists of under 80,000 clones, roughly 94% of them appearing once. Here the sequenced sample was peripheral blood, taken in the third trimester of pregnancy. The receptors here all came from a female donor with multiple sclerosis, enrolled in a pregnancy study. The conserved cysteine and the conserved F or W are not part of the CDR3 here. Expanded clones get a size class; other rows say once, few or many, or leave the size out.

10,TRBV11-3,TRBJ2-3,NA,ASSSRGDTQY
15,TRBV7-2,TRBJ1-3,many,ASSLGGQGASGNTIY
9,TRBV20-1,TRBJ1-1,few,SARDWGEAF
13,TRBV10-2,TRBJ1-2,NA,ASSEGGQLPRGYT
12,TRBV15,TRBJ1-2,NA,ATSRDGAGLGYT
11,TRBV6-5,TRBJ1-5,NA,ASSYRGNQPQH
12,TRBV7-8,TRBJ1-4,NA,ASSPGQINEKLF
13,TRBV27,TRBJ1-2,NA,ASSLGHQTPYGYT
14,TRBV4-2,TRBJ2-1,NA,ASSQDGTSPVNEQF
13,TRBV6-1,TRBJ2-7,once,ASSARDRAAYEQY
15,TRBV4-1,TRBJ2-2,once,ASSQAQGKGNTGELF
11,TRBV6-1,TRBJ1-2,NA,ASVAITFYGYT
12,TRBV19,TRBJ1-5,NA,ASSRTSSNQPQH
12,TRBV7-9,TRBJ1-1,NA,ASTLLTVNTEAF
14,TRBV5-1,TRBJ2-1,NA,ASSGGTGALVDEQF
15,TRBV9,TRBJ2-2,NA,ASSPDGGTGNTGELF
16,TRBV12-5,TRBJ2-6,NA,ASGLGGQGAGGANVLT
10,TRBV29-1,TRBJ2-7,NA,SVQSRGYEQY
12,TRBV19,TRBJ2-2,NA,ASSTDYLAGELF
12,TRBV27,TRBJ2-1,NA,ASKVETGLDEQF
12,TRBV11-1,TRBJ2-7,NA,ASSTGTGGYEQY
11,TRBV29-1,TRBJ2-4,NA,SFTGTGRNIQY
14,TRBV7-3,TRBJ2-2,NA,ASSLSGGAGTGELF
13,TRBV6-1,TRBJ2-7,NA,ASSEAHGSSYEQY
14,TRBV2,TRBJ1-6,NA,ASIPDRNSYNSPLH
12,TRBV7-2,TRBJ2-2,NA,ASSLSGFTGELF
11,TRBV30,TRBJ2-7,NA,AWSLGQRAEQY
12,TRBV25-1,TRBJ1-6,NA,ASSGTGYNSPLH
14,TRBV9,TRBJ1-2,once,ASLPGDQFPLYGYT
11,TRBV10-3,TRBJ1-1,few,AISVTGVPEAF
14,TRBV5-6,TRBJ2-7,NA,ASSSLDRHSPYEQY
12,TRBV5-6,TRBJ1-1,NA,ASSLAVSLSEAF
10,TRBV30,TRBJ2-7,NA,AWSRSLYEQY
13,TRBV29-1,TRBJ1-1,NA,SVVWGGGADTEAF
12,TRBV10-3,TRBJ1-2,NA,AIYKGQANYGYT
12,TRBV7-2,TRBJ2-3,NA,ASSLGTTRDTQY
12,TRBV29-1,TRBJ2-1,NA,SPRGLAGVGEQF
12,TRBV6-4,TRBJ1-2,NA,ASSVGQGDYGYT
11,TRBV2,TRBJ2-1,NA,ASRVTSANEQF
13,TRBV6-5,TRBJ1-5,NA,ASRPQGGINQPQH
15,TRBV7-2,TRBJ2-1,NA,ASSLTWQRGVYNEQF
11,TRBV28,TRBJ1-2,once,ASSLARGNGYT
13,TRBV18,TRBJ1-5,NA,ASSLGVEGNQPQH
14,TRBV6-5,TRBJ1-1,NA,ASSYRRGAENTEAF
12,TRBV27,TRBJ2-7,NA,ASSYAVSSYEQY
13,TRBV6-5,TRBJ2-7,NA,ASSYSTSGTYEQY
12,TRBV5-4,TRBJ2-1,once,ASSLVSSDNEQF
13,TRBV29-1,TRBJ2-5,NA,SVPRTSGGGETQY
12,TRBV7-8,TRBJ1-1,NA,ASSLSGITTEAF
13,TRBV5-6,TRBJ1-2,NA,ASSLRGVPERGYT
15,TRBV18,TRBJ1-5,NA,ASSPGTEDRSNQPQH
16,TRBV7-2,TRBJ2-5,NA,ASSLTLLAGGRGETQY
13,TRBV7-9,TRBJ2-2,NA,ASSWGRGATGELF
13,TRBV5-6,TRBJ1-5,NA,ASSFGEGGDQPQH
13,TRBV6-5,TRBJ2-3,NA,ASSYGGGGTDTQY